This T cell receptor (beta chain) was recorded in a study of T-cell memory formation after mild COVID-19. MiXCR, applied by TCRdb to the 5' RACE reads, yields one record per CDR3 protein. Among some 250,000 distinct CDR3 sequences listed, roughly 18% were seen once. Germline V CDR1 and CDR2: SGHKS, YYEKEE (reference sequence). V was clipped by 3 bases and J by 3 bases; unmatched bases: 9. This CDR3 contains 17 residues. Note on this clonotype: Its target is unknown.

The study, taken as a whole, reports: CD4/CD8 balance characterized clones contracting day 15 to 85, and CD4+ skew characterized later expanders. Pre-infection memory showed some responding clones, and this suggested that cross-reactive memory joined.

This sequence joins TRBV5-5 and TRBJ1-1; 12 bases line up with TRBD1. Sequenced material: PBMCs or a T cell subset sorted from them (not recorded which). The clonotype was recovered from a man between 18 and 35 years old who had mild COVID-19 (a few samples of this study predate the infection). Cell type and time point are not known. Written as DNA, the CDR3 is TGTGCCAGCAGCTGGGGACAGGGGGCAACTTGGGACACTGAAGCTTTCTTT. Amino acid sequence: CASSWGQGATWDTEAFF.